This T cell receptor (beta chain) came from a study of blood T cell repertoires in COVID-19. Study at large: The samples span acute and convalescent COVID-19 from the United States, Italy and Spain. Sources were T cells, B-cell-depleted T cells, or PBMCs; the material itself was cDNA or gDNA.

This CDR3 region has 11 residues. The germline V and J ends were trimmed by 5 bases and 6 bases, with 7 bases remaining between them. The sample holds one count of this clone. Methods used by the authors: Reference gene primer amplification in the assay estimated nucleated cell counts. The data were produced by immunoSEQ multiplex PCR, yet TCRdb's version contains in-frame clones alone and is incomplete. V and J calls and clone size are given by that table; D and trimming were obtained from the DNA. The sample has roughly 300,000 clones; 90% are singletons. Material for sequencing was PBMCs or T cells enriched from blood (not recorded which). This chain joins TRBV12-3 or TRBV12-4 and TRBJ1-1; D might be TRBD1 (5 bases). This clonotype was sampled from a woman aged 25 to 39 who had recovered from COVID-19. This CDR3 is CASSTGAEAFF. CDR3 bases: TGTGCCAGCAGTACAGGAGCTGAAGCTTTCTTT.